These 27 T cell receptor beta chains were sequenced from one sample in a study of blood T cell repertoires in COVID-19 (TCRdb year 2020). The method behind the library was the immunoSEQ multiplex PCR assay. What TCRdb holds here is the immuneACCESS table cut down to in-frame rearrangements. Part of the clones is not present; checked against another copy, under half of the missing clones reflect an unresolved V gene, and the others are unexplained. A total of 200,000 to 300,000 clones appear in this sample, roughly 81% of them only once. The top ten clonotypes cover more than 4% of the sample. What was sequenced was peripheral blood. All receptors come from a man aged 50 or older with acute or convalescent COVID-19.

This clone counts as medium-sized (0.01 to 0.1%). J is TRBJ2-1 and V is TRBV24-1, with TRBD2 as a possible D gene (5 bases). The CDR3 has 13 amino acids. The V end lost 6 bases, the J end lost 2 bases, and 7 bases lay between the germline ends. Germline V gives CDR1 KGHDR, CDR2 SFDVKD. DNA of the CDR3: TGTGCCACCAGTCCGGGGACCTACAATGAGCAGTTCTTC. Amino acids: CATSPGTYNEQFF.

The chain recombines TRBV5-8 with TRBJ2-3; 8 positions match TRBD2. This CDR3 region has 16 residues. V trimming: 3 bases; J trimming: 2 bases; junction bases outside the gene matches: 8. Germline V lookup: CDR1 SGHTS, CDR2 YDEGEE. The CDR3 nucleotides read TGTGCCAGCAGCTCGGGGGGGTCAGGGTTCACAGATACGCAGTATTTT. The encoded protein is CASSSGGSGFTDTQYF.

The chain is built from TRBV19 and TRBJ1-5; D is undetermined. V shed 5 bases and J shed 2 bases, with 16 bases lying between them. The CDR3 consists of 16 residues. Per the germline V gene, CDR1 is LNHDA and CDR2 is SQIVND (reference sequence). For the CDR3, the DNA is TGTGCCAGTAGTGTGGGCACGGCTTTTGGCAATCAGCCCCAGCATTTT. It yields the protein CASSVGTAFGNQPQHF. The whole variable domain, remainder taken from reference TRBV19 and TRBJ1-5, is DGGITQSPKYLFRKEGQNVTLSCEQNLNHDAMYWYRQDPGQGLRLIYYSQIVNDFQKGDIAEGYSVSREKKESFPLTVTSAQKNPTAFYLCASSVGTAFGNQPQHFGDGTRLSIL.

The rearrangement links TRBV9 to TRBJ2-2, with 7 bases that match TRBD2. The CDR3 is 16 residues long. The germline CDR1 and CDR2 sequences are SGDLS and YYNGEE. J was trimmed by 1 base and V by 4 bases; bases with no gene match: 7. This CDR3 reads CASSPWGGGNTGELFF. CDR3 nucleotide sequence: TGTGCCAGCAGCCCATGGGGCGGGGGGAACACCGGGGAGCTGTTTTTT.

This clone was counted at least ten times. This chain joins TRBV9 and TRBJ1-4; D unresolved. This CDR3 has 15 residues. Per germline, CDR1 SGDLS and CDR2 YYNGEE. V lost 0 bases and J 0 bases, leaving 6 bases between the germline ends. DNA for the CDR3: TGTGCCAGCAGCGTAGGCGGAACAACTAATGAAAAACTGTTTTTT. Residues: CASSVGGTTNEKLFF.

This clone appeared a single time. The chain combines TRBV11-2 with TRBJ2-3, with unresolved D. Germline lookup yields CDR1 SGHAT and CDR2 FQNNGV. The CDR3 sequence is 11 residues long. Trimming removed 5 bases from V and 5 bases from J, with 5 bases in between. For the CDR3, the DNA is TGTGCCAGCAGCCCGGTAGATACGCAGTATTTT. Translated: CASSPVDTQYF.

The chain recombines TRBV5-1 with TRBJ1-1, with D possibly TRBD1 on 6 matching bases. Germline assignment: CDR1 SGHRS and CDR2 YFSETQ. V lost 6 bases and J 8 bases, leaving 17 bases between the germline ends. CDR3 length: 13 residues. CDR3: CASTLGGQGEAFF. CDR3 DNA sequence: TGCGCCAGCACCCTCGGGGGGCAGGGCGAAGCTTTCTTT.

This clone occurred once. This sequence joins TRBV10-3 and TRBJ1-3; TRBD1 matches 7 bases. V lost 0 bases and J lost 1; bases outside the gene matches: 0. Per the germline V gene, CDR1 is ENHRY and CDR2 is SYGVKD. This CDR3 has 15 amino acids. The CDR3 DNA follows: TGTGCCATCAGTGAGTCACAGGGGTCTGGAAACACCATATATTTT. This gives the protein CAISESQGSGNTIYF.

This chain connects TRBV7-2 to TRBJ2-7; a possible D gene is TRBD2 (5 bases). The CDR3 runs to 13 residues. V lost 3 bases and J lost 0, with 6 bases in between. The germline V gene has CDR1 SGHTA and CDR2 FQGNSA. DNA for the CDR3: TGTGCCAGCAGCTTTGGGAGCTCCTACGAGCAGTACTTC. It translates to CASSFGSSYEQYF.

The rearrangement links TRBV3-1 (or the pseudogene TRBV3-2) to TRBJ2-3, with D maybe TRBD2 (5 bases). Germline CDR1 LGHDT, CDR2 YNNKEL (reference sequence). The CDR3 runs to 17 residues. V lost 0 bases and J lost 1, with 14 bases in between. CDR3 sequence (DNA): TGTGCCAGCAGCCAAGAAAGGTGGAGGCAGGGCACAGATACGCAGTATTTT. Translated: CASSQERWRQGTDTQYF.

This rearrangement joins TRBV2 to TRBJ1-3, with D possibly TRBD1 on 6 matching bases. This CDR3 spans 13 amino acids. The germline V gene has CDR1 SNHLY and CDR2 FYNNEI. V lost 7 bases and J 2 bases, leaving 9 bases between the germline ends. The CDR3 coding sequence is TGTGCCAGCAAACAGGGCCCTGGAAACACCATATATTTT. It specifies CASKQGPGNTIYF.

The V and J genes are TRBV7-3 and TRBJ2-3; D unresolved. Germline lookup yields CDR1 SGHTA and CDR2 FQGTGA. V dropped 5 bases and J dropped 1 base, with 4 bases sitting between them. The CDR3 is 12 amino acids. The CDR3 DNA is TGTGCCAGCAGCCGCGGCACAGATACGCAGTATTTT. Amino acids: CASSRGTDTQYF.

The rearrangement uses TRBV5-8 and TRBJ2-7; 8 bases map to TRBD1. V lost 1 base to trimming and J lost 6 bases; unmatched junction nucleotides: 9. The CDR3 runs 15 residues. The germline CDR1 and CDR2 sequences are SGHTS and YDEGEE. The CDR3 loop reads CASSLYWTGPIEQYF. The CDR3 nucleotides read TGTGCCAGCAGCTTGTATTGGACAGGGCCCATCGAGCAGTACTTC.

The CDR3 sequence: CASRDTYNEQFF. The DNA for the CDR3 is TGTGCCAGTAGGGACACCTACAATGAGCAGTTCTTC. This rearrangement joins TRBV19 to TRBJ2-1; D possibly corresponds to TRBD1 (5 bases). The V and J ends lost 6 bases and 2 bases respectively, with 5 bases between them. The length of the CDR3 is 12 residues. Looked up from germline, CDR1 is LNHDA and CDR2 is SQIVND (reference sequence). The whole variable domain, remainder taken from reference TRBV19 and TRBJ2-1, is DGGITQSPKYLFRKEGQNVTLSCEQNLNHDAMYWYRQDPGQGLRLIYYSQIVNDFQKGDIAEGYSVSREKKESFPLTVTSAQKNPTAFYLCASRDTYNEQFFGPGTRLTVL.

The chain is built from TRBV3-1 (or the pseudogene TRBV3-2) and TRBJ1-2, with a weak D call TRBD1 (5 bases). Germline CDR1 is LGHDT and CDR2 is YNNKEL (reference sequence). This CDR3 region has 16 residues. V was cut by 4 bases and J by 5 bases, with 20 bases left in between. For the CDR3, the DNA is TGTGCCAGCAGCCCATGGGGGGGGGAACAGACATATGGCTACACCTTC. This codes for CASSPWGGEQTYGYTF.

V and J are TRBV10-1 and TRBJ2-3, with 9 positions matching TRBD2. The CDR3 length is 16 residues. Losses at the gene ends were 2 bases for V and 2 bases for J; bases not matched to a gene: 5. Germline CDR1 and CDR2: WNHNN and SYGVQD (reference sequence). CDR3 amino acids: CASSELRGGDTDTQYF. CDR3 bases: TGCGCCAGCAGTGAGCTGCGGGGGGGAGACACAGATACGCAGTATTTT.

The chain employs TRBV11-2 and TRBJ1-2; 7 bases match TRBD1. CDR1 and CDR2 from the germline V gene are SGHAT and FQNNGV. Germline trimming cut 5 bases from V and 8 bases from J; bases unmatched to any gene: 11. This CDR3 is 14 amino acids long. The CDR3 coding sequence is TGTGCCAGCAGCGCCCGACAGGGAAGTCAAGGCTACACCTTC. Its translation is CASSARQGSQGYTF.

This chain uses TRBV4-2 with TRBJ2-3; 7 bases line up with TRBD1. From germline, CDR1 is LGHNA and CDR2 YNFKEQ. V lost 4 bases to trimming and J lost 1 base; unmatched junction nucleotides: 5. The CDR3 runs to 15 residues. CDR3 residues: CASSLGQTGTDTQYF. For the CDR3, the DNA is TGTGCCAGCAGCCTGGGACAGACCGGCACAGATACGCAGTATTTT.

This clone showed up just a few times. J is TRBJ2-2 and V is TRBV3-1 (or the pseudogene TRBV3-2), with a weak D call TRBD2 (6 bases). V was pared by 1 base and J by 4 bases, with 7 bases between. Germline V gene data show CDR1 as LGHDT and CDR2 as YNNKEL (reference sequence). This CDR3 region has 14 residues. For the CDR3, the DNA is TGTGCCAGCAGCCAAGTCGGGGGCACCGGGGAGCTGTTTTTT. This gives the protein CASSQVGGTGELFF.

The chain uses TRBV15 and TRBJ2-4; D gene unclear. The CDR3 is 17 residues long. CDR1 LNHNV and CDR2 YYDKDF come from the germline V gene (reference sequence). V lost 5 bases and J lost 0, with 17 bases in between. This CDR3 reads CATSGPTSHLAKNIQYF. The CDR3 coding sequence is TGTGCCACCAGCGGTCCTACTTCTCATCTAGCCAAAAACATTCAGTACTTC.

This chain uses TRBV5-1 with TRBJ1-4, with D perhaps TRBD1 (6 bases). The CDR3 consists of 16 residues. CDR1 and CDR2 from the germline V gene are SGHRS and YFSETQ. V dropped 0 bases and J dropped 5 bases, with 14 bases sitting between them. The CDR3 DNA reads as TGCGCCAGCAGCTTGGGTATAAGGCAGGGGAATGAAAAACTGTTTTTT. Translating it yields CASSLGIRQGNEKLFF.

V and J are TRBV29-1 and TRBJ2-7; 10 nucleotides line up with TRBD2. CDR3 length equals 14 residues. Trimming removed 4 bases from V and 6 bases from J; junction bases left unmatched: 9. Germline CDR1 is SQVTM and CDR2 is ANQGSEA. The CDR3 bases are TGCAGCGTTGCGGAGGCTAGCGGGAGAAGCGAGCAGTACTTC. This gives the protein CSVAEASGRSEQYF.

CDR3: CASSVIGGDTQYF. The CDR3 coding sequence is TGTGCCAGCAGTGTCATCGGGGGAGATACGCAGTATTTT. This chain joins TRBV2 and TRBJ2-3; the D gene is possibly TRBD2 (6 bases). Trimming took off 4 bases at V and 5 bases at J, with 10 bases between the two ends. This CDR3 has 13 amino acids. Germline CDR1 is SNHLY and CDR2 is FYNNEI.

V and J are TRBV5-1 and TRBJ2-1, with a weak D call TRBD2 (6 bases). CDR1 is SGHRS, CDR2 YFSETQ, per germline. The CDR3 runs to 14 residues. V lost 7 bases to trimming and J lost 6 bases, with 17 bases between them. CDR3 nucleotides: TGCGCCAGCGGTCGGGGGAGTTACGTCAATGAGCAGTTCTTC. Protein product: CASGRGSYVNEQFF.

V gene TRBV5-1 combines with J gene TRBJ2-1; 7 bases align to TRBD2. V lost 0 bases and J lost 5; bases outside the gene matches: 2. This CDR3 comprises 14 residues. Germline loops: CDR1 SGHRS, CDR2 YFSETQ. The CDR3 loop reads CASSLVLADNEQFF. In DNA form, the CDR3 reads TGCGCCAGCAGCTTGGTTCTAGCGGACAATGAGCAGTTCTTC.

The chain employs TRBV7-8 and TRBJ2-1, with TRBD2 matching over 13 bases. CDR1 and CDR2 from the germline V gene are SGHVS and FQNEAQ. The CDR3 covers 16 residues. The ends lost 5 bases at V and 2 bases at J; junction bases unmatched: 3. The CDR3, as DNA: TGTGCCAGCAGCCAAACTAGCGGGAGGGCCTACAATGAGCAGTTCTTC. Its protein product is CASSQTSGRAYNEQFF.

The chain combines TRBV2 with TRBJ2-2; D is perhaps TRBD1 (8 bases). Germline loops: CDR1 SNHLY, CDR2 FYNNEI. CDR3 size: 15 residues. V lost 10 bases and J lost 6, with 21 bases in between. The CDR3 protein is CAIPQGGGSAGELFF. Written as DNA, the CDR3 is TGTGCCATACCACAGGGGGGAGGGAGTGCCGGGGAGCTGTTTTTT.